This record looks at one T cell receptor (beta chain) sequence and its context. As yet, its antigen is unknown. The data stem from a study of T cells expressing NK-cell markers. Findings and limits, study-wide: Questions lingered over whether expanded NKG2C+ T cell clones were HCMV-specific.

It was by 5'RACE template switching with UMIs that TCR beta cDNA was made. From the 5' RACE reads, TCRdb lists one entry per CDR3 protein and no DNA. The sample data list a few hundred thousand distinct CDR3 sequences. Germline V CDR1 and CDR2: SGHAT, FQDESV (reference sequence). This CDR3 has 20 amino acids. The chain carries TRBV11-1 and TRBJ2-6; TCRdb's D call of TRBD2 is untestable without DNA. Sequenced material: blood T cells: a sorted CD56 or NKG2C T cell subset, CD4+ or CD8+ T cells, or bulk PBMC T cells (not recorded which). This sequence was found in a man aged 18-69 years in good health. The CDR3 sequence: CASSLGRLSFTISGANVLTF.